This T cell receptor beta chain appears in the sequencing data of a study of blood T cells in healthy people across ages. Study outcomes and limitations: TCR beta diversity, measured per million T cells, fell in a roughly linear way with age.

This clonotype was observed a handful of times. Its specificity is not known. With V trimmed by 4 bases and J by 3 bases, 4 bases remained unmatched. The germline V gene has CDR1 LGHNA and CDR2 YNFKEQ. CDR3 length: 16 residues. The authors ran a second PCR of about 6 to 12 cycles using a sample-barcoded 5' primer and a J-beta primer mix. Every sample returned 2.5 million or more CDR3-containing paired-end reads. A single record per CDR3 protein comes from TCRdb applying MiXCR to the 5' RACE reads. The sample has 910,000 or so distinct CDR3 sequences; 45% to 60% are singletons. The chain combines TRBV4-2 with TRBJ2-7, with 15 bases matching TRBD2. Input material: blood. The TCR was taken from an older woman in good health. For the CDR3, the DNA is TGTGCCAGCAGCCCGTCGGGACTAGCGGGAGGCTACGAGCAGTACTTC. It encodes CASSPSGLAGGYEQYF.